These 7 T cell receptor beta chains originate from one sample sequenced in a study of technical replicates of blood from a few donors. Clones were sequenced by immunoSEQ multiplex PCR, and TCRdb holds only the in-frame ones, with some missing. This table has 75,000 to 90,000 clones, 80% to 95% appearing once. The sample taken for sequencing was T cells isolated from PBMCs. The receptors originated from a human donor in good health.

The rearrangement uses TRBV6-5 and TRBJ2-7, with D possibly being TRBD2 (5 bases). The CDR3 is 14 residues long. Germline V gene lookup returns CDR1 MNHEY and CDR2 SVGAGI. V lost 2 bases to trimming and J lost 4 bases, with 12 bases between them. The CDR3 DNA sequence: TGTGCCAGCAGTTACCGGAGGATCGGGTACGAGCAGTACTTC. Protein: CASSYRRIGYEQYF.

J is TRBJ2-1 and V is TRBV30, with a weak D call TRBD2 (5 bases). V was cut by 4 bases and J by 7 bases, with 23 bases left in between. The CDR3 runs 16 residues. Germline CDR1 reads GTSNPN; CDR2 reads SVGIG (reference sequence). This CDR3 reads CAWKALRREVGNEQFF. The CDR3 nucleotides read TGTGCCTGGAAGGCCCTCCGCCGGGAAGTTGGTAATGAGCAGTTCTTC. Based on the CDR3 plus reference TRBV30 and TRBJ2-1, the full variable domain is SQTIHQWPATLVQPVGSPLSLECTVEGTSNPNLYWYRQAAGRGLQLLFYSVGIGQISSEVPQNLSASRPQDRQFILSSKKLLLSDSGFYLCAWKALRREVGNEQFFGPGTRLTVL.

The chain is built from TRBV28 and TRBJ1-4; D ambiguous. The V end was cut by 11 bases, the J end by 7 bases, with 17 bases between. The germline V gene encodes CDR1 MDHEN and CDR2 SYDVKM. CDR3 length: 13 residues. The CDR3 sequence is CAWMPPWAEKLFF. The CDR3 DNA follows: TGTGCCTGGATGCCCCCATGGGCTGAAAAACTGTTTTTT.

This clone was counted once. V gene TRBV4-1 combines with J gene TRBJ2-7; 8 bases agree with TRBD2. The germline CDR1 and CDR2 sequences are MGHRA and YSYEKL. The CDR3 totals 16 residues. Germline trimming cut 0 bases from V and 3 bases from J; bases unmatched to any gene: 7. CDR3 nucleotides: TGCGCCAGCAGCCAAGATCCCAGCGGGAGCCACTACGAGCAGTACTTC. As protein: CASSQDPSGSHYEQYF.

The chain uses TRBV29-1 and TRBJ2-7; D gene uncertain. The V gene lost 5 bases and the J gene lost 0 bases, with 8 bases spanning the gap. Germline V gene lookup returns CDR1 SQVTM and CDR2 ANQGSEA. This CDR3 has 12 amino acids. CDR3 sequence: CSVFLVSYEQYF. The CDR3 nucleotides are TGCAGCGTTTTTCTTGTCTCCTACGAGCAGTACTTC.

V and J are TRBV6-5 and TRBJ2-4, with a weak D call TRBD2 (5 bases). V was pared by 7 bases and J by 9 bases, with 16 bases between. Germline loops: CDR1 MNHEY, CDR2 SVGAGI. The CDR3 is 13 residues long. The CDR3 nucleotides are TGTGCCAGCACCCCCGGTAGCGAAAGCATTCAGTACTTC. Residues: CASTPGSESIQYF.

The chain uses TRBV2 and TRBJ2-1; TRBD1 aligns across 9 bases. V lost 6 bases and J lost 8; bases outside the gene matches: 14. Germline values: CDR1 SNHLY, CDR2 FYNNEI. CDR3 length: 16 amino acids. The CDR3 is CASRETGTGRDYEQFF. CDR3 DNA: TGTGCCAGCAGAGAAACCGGGACAGGGAGAGATTATGAGCAGTTCTTC.